Listed below are T cell receptor beta chains from one sample, sequenced in a study of cytomegalovirus exposure and HLA in healthy donors. TCRdb keeps only in-frame clones here, not all; method: immunoSEQ multiplex PCR. The sample consists of fewer than 200,000 clones, 84% of them appearing once. What was sequenced was PBMCs. The receptors stem from a man aged 25-40 years in good health and CMV-seronegative. Both conserved end residues are part of each CDR3. Each record gives: V gene, clone size, CDR3 protein. Where a row states a size, it is once, few, many or the class of an expanded clone; other rows omit it.

v_call: TRBV9; clone_size: .; cdr3_aa: CASSAPGGLEIYEQYF
v_call: TRBV4-2; clone_size: few; cdr3_aa: CASSQDPARQGNEKLFF
v_call: TRBV4-2; clone_size: .; cdr3_aa: CASSQDGPGQGASYEQYF
v_call: TRBV7-9; clone_size: .; cdr3_aa: CASSLDFRASGGTDTQYF
v_call: TRBV29-1; clone_size: few; cdr3_aa: CSVVRGGTDTQYF
v_call: TRBV6-1; clone_size: .; cdr3_aa: CASTDRGGGLSYEQYF
v_call: TRBV5-4; clone_size: .; cdr3_aa: CASSYGTRGAEQYF
v_call: TRBV11-3; clone_size: .; cdr3_aa: CASSLEIAGGSYEQYF
v_call: TRBV5-1; clone_size: once; cdr3_aa: CASRVEWSTDTQYF
v_call: TRBV5-5; clone_size: .; cdr3_aa: CASSLGGSYNSPLHF
v_call: TRBV9; clone_size: .; cdr3_aa: CASSVGVSDRVTEAFF
v_call: TRBV4-1; clone_size: .; cdr3_aa: CASSLHLRAGGLDQNIQYF
v_call: TRBV5-1; clone_size: .; cdr3_aa: CASSLEGHGAFF
v_call: TRBV5-6; clone_size: .; cdr3_aa: CASSQNRDTQYF
v_call: TRBV9; clone_size: .; cdr3_aa: CASSVAASSYEQYF
v_call: TRBV5-1; clone_size: once; cdr3_aa: CASSLAGDGNTIYF
v_call: TRBV27; clone_size: .; cdr3_aa: CASRMRLNTGELFF
v_call: TRBV29-1; clone_size: once; cdr3_aa: CSVATDRGHYEQYF
v_call: TRBV29-1; clone_size: .; cdr3_aa: CSASTGGRTEAFF
v_call: TRBV7-9; clone_size: few; cdr3_aa: CSSSLDAGGMNQPQHF
v_call: TRBV6-1; clone_size: .; cdr3_aa: CASSPRQITGELFF
v_call: TRBV6-1; clone_size: .; cdr3_aa: CASSEGGSSYEQYF
v_call: TRBV4-2; clone_size: once; cdr3_aa: CASSSFRGGHTTDTQYF
v_call: TRBV30; clone_size: .; cdr3_aa: CAWSRDRDNSGANVLTF